Listed below are T cell receptor beta chains from one sample, sequenced in a study of vaccination and CD4 T cells after COVID-19. Their target antigens are unknown. Via MiXCR, TCRdb re-called the PCR reads, giving one row per CDR3 protein. The table has more than 8,000 distinct CDR3 sequences, about a quarter seen once. Sequencing used CD4+ T cells from blood, cultured in vitro, obtained after SARS-CoV-2 vaccination. These receptors were obtained from a human donor who had recovered from COVID-19. Each CDR3 is given with its conserved first and last residue. The order of the fields is D gene, clone size, V gene, J gene, CDR3 protein, CDR3 DNA. D genes are given only for firm matches. Only some rows state a clone size, as once, few, many or a class for expanded clones.

NA	few	TRBV28	TRBJ2-5	CASSPLSTAQETQYF	TGTGCCAGCAGTCCACTCTCTACGGCCCAAGAGACCCAGTACTTC
TRBD2	NA	TRBV7-9	TRBJ2-3	CASSLGLAGASTQYF	TGTGCCAGCAGCTTAGGGCTAGCGGGAGCTTCTACGCAGTATTTT
TRBD1	few	TRBV19	TRBJ1-1	CASTRGRRDTEAFF	TGTGCCAGTACCAGGGGGCGCCGAGACACTGAAGCTTTCTTT
NA	large	TRBV19	TRBJ1-2	CASRLDQTNYGYTF	TGTGCCAGTAGATTAGATCAGACCAACTATGGCTACACCTTC
TRBD1	few	TRBV19	TRBJ1-2	CASAAVGTGHYGYTF	TGTGCCAGTGCGGCCGTTGGGACAGGACACTATGGCTACACCTTC
NA	medium-sized	TRBV20-1	TRBJ2-5	CSARDSHRPGNKTQYF	TGCAGTGCTAGAGATTCTCACCGTCCAGGGAACAAGACCCAGTACTTC
NA	NA	TRBV6-2/TRBV6-3	TRBJ2-3	CASSYVATDTQYF	TGTGCCAGCAGTTACGTGGCCACAGATACGCAGTATTTT
TRBD2	few	TRBV12-3/TRBV12-4	TRBJ2-3	CASSFTAGGRTDTQYF	TGTGCCAGCAGTTTCACAGCGGGAGGACGCACAGATACGCAGTATTTT
NA	NA	TRBV4-1	TRBJ1-6	CASSRGLTVDNSPLHF	TGCGCCAGCAGCCGTGGATTAACGGTGGATAATTCACCCCTCCACTTT
NA	few	TRBV7-2	TRBJ1-2	CASSSEAGYGYTF	TGTGCCAGCAGCTCCGAGGCGGGGTATGGCTACACCTTC
NA	few	TRBV20-1	TRBJ1-6	CSASARGYVNSPLHF	TGCAGTGCTAGTGCCCGGGGTTATGTAAATTCACCCCTCCACTTT
TRBD1	few	TRBV6-2/TRBV6-3	TRBJ2-7	CASNSLQGAGEQYF	TGTGCCAGCAATTCCTTACAGGGGGCCGGAGAGCAGTACTTC
NA	NA	TRBV7-8	TRBJ2-2	CASRRQTTENTGELFF	TGTGCCAGCAGACGACAGACGACCGAGAACACCGGGGAGCTGTTTTTT
NA	medium-sized	TRBV7-9	TRBJ1-5	CASSSATNSNQPQHF	TGTGCCAGCAGCTCCGCAACTAATAGCAATCAGCCCCAGCATTTT
NA	NA	TRBV21-1	TRBJ2-7	CASSKAGGYEQYF	TGTGCCAGCAGCAAAGCTGGAGGTTACGAGCAGTACTTC
NA	NA	TRBV20-1	TRBJ1-2	CSATDPRFRTGYTF	TGCAGTGCTACGGACCCCCGGTTCCGAACTGGCTACACCTTC
NA	few	TRBV6-5	TRBJ2-1	CASSYSGQALNEQFF	TGTGCCAGCAGTTACTCGGGGCAGGCCCTCAATGAGCAGTTCTTC
NA	medium-sized	TRBV7-8	TRBJ1-5	CASSPVGGGANQPQHF	TGTGCCAGCAGCCCTGTGGGGGGCGGGGCTAATCAGCCCCAGCATTTT
NA	NA	TRBV11-3	TRBJ2-1	CASSLEPTDNEQFF	TGTGCCAGCAGCTTAGAACCGACTGACAATGAGCAGTTCTTC
TRBD2	medium-sized	TRBV15	TRBJ2-5	CATSRKGLAGGETQYF	TGTGCCACCAGCAGAAAGGGACTAGCGGGAGGGGAGACCCAGTACTTC
NA	NA	TRBV20-1	TRBJ2-7	CSAPLPPRDEQYF	TGCAGTGCTCCCCTACCGCCTAGAGACGAGCAGTACTTC
NA	NA	TRBV21-1	TRBJ2-2	CASTGWRIGELFF	TGTGCCAGCACCGGTTGGCGGATCGGGGAGCTGTTTTTT
NA	NA	TRBV29-1	TRBJ1-1	CSALQVKNTEAFF	TGCAGCGCCCTACAGGTGAAAAACACTGAAGCTTTCTTT
NA	NA	TRBV21-1	TRBJ1-4	CASSKEGDRAEKLFF	TGTGCCAGCAGCAAAGAAGGAGACAGGGCTGAAAAACTGTTTTTT
NA	few	TRBV19	TRBJ2-3	CASSIEGGGLHTQYF	TGTGCCAGTAGTATAGAGGGTGGAGGCCTTCATACGCAGTATTTT
TRBD1	once	TRBV5-1	TRBJ2-7	CASSLGQGSLYEQYF	TGCGCCAGCAGCTTGGGACAGGGATCCCTCTACGAGCAGTACTTC
NA	NA	TRBV20-1	TRBJ1-1	CSAEPGEAFF	TGCAGTGCAGAACCGGGTGAAGCTTTCTTT
TRBD1	few	TRBV20-1	TRBJ2-3	CSASGTGGLSDTQYF	TGCAGTGCTAGCGGGACAGGGGGCTTGTCAGATACGCAGTATTTT
TRBD2	NA	TRBV20-1	TRBJ2-7	CSATGTVAGVEQYF	TGCAGTGCTACGGGGACCGTAGCGGGAGTCGAGCAGTACTTC
NA	NA	TRBV28	TRBJ1-1	CASSLVNTEAFF	TGTGCCAGCAGCCTCGTGAACACTGAAGCTTTCTTT
NA	NA	TRBV28	TRBJ1-2	CASSLQVTNYGYTF	TGTGCCAGCAGCCTACAGGTCACGAACTATGGCTACACCTTC
NA	NA	TRBV4-1	TRBJ1-5	CASSREPRDQPQHF	TGCGCCAGCAGCCGAGAACCAAGAGATCAGCCCCAGCATTTT
NA	NA	TRBV7-2	TRBJ1-1	CASSLSGMEAFF	TGTGCCAGCAGCTTAAGTGGAATGGAAGCTTTCTTT
NA	medium-sized	TRBV7-9	TRBJ1-1	CASSLSGGGTEAFF	TGTGCCAGCAGCTTATCCGGGGGTGGAACTGAAGCTTTCTTT
NA	NA	TRBV2	TRBJ1-6	CASSYRVSSPLHF	TGTGCCAGCAGTTACAGGGTGTCTTCACCCCTCCACTTT
NA	NA	TRBV7-9	TRBJ2-1	CASSGRSYEQFF	TGTGCCAGCAGCGGCCGTTCGTATGAGCAGTTCTTC
TRBD1	NA	TRBV7-2	TRBJ1-4	CASSSDRAYNEKLFF	TGTGCCAGCAGCTCTGACAGGGCTTATAATGAAAAACTGTTTTTT
NA	NA	TRBV4-3	TRBJ1-6	CASSQSDIRSSPLHF	TGCGCCAGCAGCCAGTCGGACATACGGAGTTCACCCCTCCACTTT
NA	once	TRBV5-4	TRBJ2-7	CASSLGRQHSYEQYF	TGTGCCAGCAGCTTAGGTCGGCAGCACTCCTACGAGCAGTACTTC
NA	few	TRBV20-1	TRBJ2-1	CSANPVYNEQFF	TGCAGTGCTAACCCGGTATACAATGAGCAGTTCTTC
NA	NA	TRBV27	TRBJ2-2	CASSTPSRRASGELFF	TGTGCCAGCAGTACCCCCTCCCGCAGGGCATCCGGGGAGCTGTTTTTT
TRBD1	NA	TRBV7-2	TRBJ1-2	CASSLDRWNYGYTF	TGTGCCAGCAGCTTGGACAGGTGGAACTATGGCTACACCTTC
NA	once	TRBV7-9	TRBJ2-7	CASSPPSYEQYF	TGTGCCAGCAGCCCCCCCTCCTACGAGCAGTACTTC
NA	large	TRBV6-2/TRBV6-3	TRBJ2-1	CASSYQSSYNEQFF	TGTGCCAGCAGTTACCAGAGCTCCTACAATGAGCAGTTCTTC
TRBD2	few	TRBV19	TRBJ2-7	CASSGRTSGAYEQYF	TGTGCCAGTAGTGGTCGGACTAGCGGGGCCTACGAGCAGTACTTC
NA	few	TRBV19	TRBJ1-5	CASSIGGGSSQPQHF	TGTGCCAGTAGTATAGGGGGGGGATCGAGTCAGCCCCAGCATTTT
NA	once	TRBV11-3	TRBJ1-1	CASSYRVNTEAFF	TGTGCCAGCAGCTACCGCGTGAACACTGAAGCTTTCTTT